A selection of T cell receptor beta chains follows, all from one sample in a study of CD4 T cells in relation to SARS-CoV-2 and coronaviruses. Libraries were prepared by immunoSEQ multiplex PCR; TCRdb keeps only in-frame clonotypes and omits some of them. This table has under 90,000 clones, roughly 93% appearing once. The specimen sequenced was naive CD4+ T cells from PBMCs. The receptors here all came from a human donor in good health. Each CDR3 is given with its conserved first and last residue. D genes are given only for firm matches. Size is stated for part of the rows, as once, few or many counts, or as a class when the clone is expanded.

-,once,TRBJ2-7,TRBV2,CASRLDGASYEQYF,TGTGCCAGCCGGCTGGATGGGGCATCCTACGAGCAGTACTTC
-,-,TRBJ1-3,TRBV5-1,CASRPDPGNTIYF,TGCGCCAGCAGACCCGACCCTGGAAACACCATATATTTT
-,-,TRBJ2-2,TRBV29-1,CSVEAGANTGELFF,TGCAGCGTTGAAGCAGGGGCGAACACCGGGGAGCTGTTTTTT
TRBD2,-,TRBJ2-1,TRBV4-2,CASSQGLAGGEQFF,TGTGCCAGCAGCCAAGGGCTAGCGGGAGGTGAGCAGTTCTTC
-,-,TRBJ1-3,TRBV12-3/TRBV12-4,CASSFLNGNTIYF,TGTGCCAGCAGTTTTCTCAATGGAAACACCATATATTTT
-,-,TRBJ2-7,TRBV28,CASSSVYEQYF,TGTGCCAGCAGTTCCGTCTACGAGCAGTACTTC
-,-,TRBJ1-5,TRBV19,CASSAIRTVIPQHF,TGTGCCAGTAGTGCGATCAGGACGGTGATCCCCCAGCATTTT
TRBD1,-,TRBJ1-2,TRBV7-2,CASSPRRGLISYTF,TGTGCCAGCAGCCCGCGGAGGGGGCTCATCAGCTACACCTTC
TRBD1,-,TRBJ2-7,TRBV20-1,CSANDRGGYEQYF,TGCAGTGCTAATGACAGGGGCGGGTACGAGCAGTACTTC
-,-,TRBJ2-2,TRBV20-1,CSAAKLGELFF,TGCAGTGCCGCGAAGCTCGGGGAGCTGTTTTTT
TRBD1,once,TRBJ1-2,TRBV5-8,CASSLPGTALNYGYTF,TGTGCCAGCAGCTTGCCCGGGACAGCTTTAAACTATGGCTACACCTTC
-,-,TRBJ1-4,TRBV5-1,CASSLVGTNEKLFF,TGCGCCAGCAGCTTGGTCGGGACTAATGAAAAACTGTTTTTT
-,-,TRBJ1-1,TRBV18,CASSPPGLTEAFF,TGTGCCAGCTCACCCCCTGGCCTTACTGAAGCTTTCTTT
-,-,TRBJ2-2,TRBV7-7,CASSLRNTGELFF,TGTGCTAGCAGCTTACGGAACACCGGGGAGCTGTTTTTT
-,-,TRBJ1-4,TRBV15,CATCQTLGEKLFF,TGTGCCACCTGCCAAACTCTCGGCGAAAAACTGTTTTTT
-,-,TRBJ2-2,TRBV11-3,CASSLGAGGELFF,TGTGCCAGCAGCTTAGGGGCTGGCGGGGAGCTGTTTTTT
TRBD1,-,TRBJ2-5,TRBV19,CASSIGTVQETQYF,TGTGCCAGTAGTATTGGGACAGTTCAAGAGACCCAGTACTTC
-,-,TRBJ1-5,TRBV3-1/TRBV3-2,CASSQQGKGGNQPQHF,TGTGCCAGCAGCCAACAGGGAAAGGGTGGCAATCAGCCCCAGCATTTT
TRBD1,-,TRBJ2-3,TRBV2,CASSGDRGSADTQYF,TGTGCCAGCAGTGGGGACAGGGGGTCGGCAGATACGCAGTATTTT
-,once,TRBJ1-3,TRBV3-1/TRBV3-2,CASSPYILTSGNTIYF,TGTGCCAGCAGCCCTTACATCCTTACCTCTGGAAACACCATATATTTT
-,-,TRBJ2-7,TRBV3-1/TRBV3-2,CASSRGLTYEQYF,TGTGCCAGCAGCCGAGGACTTACCTACGAGCAGTACTTC
-,-,TRBJ2-7,TRBV10-3,CAIRGGPSYEQYF,TGTGCCATCAGAGGTGGGCCCTCCTACGAGCAGTACTTC
-,once,TRBJ1-1,TRBV18,CASSPPSGWGADTEAFF,TGTGCCAGCTCACCACCGTCGGGGTGGGGCGCGGACACTGAAGCTTTCTTT
-,-,TRBJ2-3,TRBV27,CASSLKVGAPRDTQYF,TGTGCCAGCAGTTTAAAGGTGGGAGCCCCGAGGGATACGCAGTATTTT
-,few,TRBJ2-1,TRBV5-1,CASSFTGTYHNEQFF,TGCGCCAGCAGCTTTACCGGGACCTACCACAATGAGCAGTTCTTC
TRBD1,-,TRBJ1-5,TRBV5-1,CASSPQGALGQPQHF,TGCGCCAGCAGCCCGCAGGGGGCGCTCGGTCAGCCCCAGCATTTT
-,-,TRBJ2-7,TRBV11-2,CASSYYDTGGQYF,TGTGCCAGCAGCTACTATGACACCGGCGGGCAGTACTTC
TRBD1,-,TRBJ1-5,TRBV18,CASSRGQRNQPQHF,TGTGCCAGCTCCCGGGGACAGCGCAATCAGCCCCAGCATTTT
-,-,TRBJ2-7,TRBV5-1,CASSLGYQVTYEQYF,TGCGCCAGCAGCTTGGGGTATCAGGTAACCTACGAGCAGTACTTC
-,-,TRBJ2-1,TRBV30,CAWRTMAGSSYNEQFF,TGTGCCTGGAGGACTATGGCAGGGAGCTCCTACAATGAGCAGTTCTTC
TRBD1,-,TRBJ1-5,TRBV24-1,CATKAGGLDNQPQHF,TGTGCCACCAAGGCAGGGGGGCTAGACAATCAGCCCCAGCATTTT
-,-,TRBJ1-2,TRBV12-3/TRBV12-4,CASSLTPTGYTF,TGTGCCAGCAGTTTAACCCCAACGGGCTACACCTTC
TRBD1,-,TRBJ1-3,TRBV5-1,CASSSGTGNTIYF,TGCGCCAGCAGTTCGGGGACAGGGAACACCATATATTTT
-,-,TRBJ2-5,TRBV5-1,CASSLGQAEGQETQYF,TGCGCCAGCAGCTTAGGGCAGGCGGAGGGGCAAGAGACCCAGTACTTC
TRBD2,-,TRBJ2-1,TRBV2,CASIRRLAGTDEQFF,TGTGCCAGCATCCGCCGACTAGCGGGAACAGATGAGCAGTTCTTC
TRBD2,few,TRBJ2-1,TRBV7-9,CASREPGTSRPYNEQFF,TGTGCCAGCAGGGAACCCGGGACTAGTCGTCCTTACAATGAGCAGTTCTTC
-,once,TRBJ2-7,TRBV4-3,CASSQVLGVYEQYF,TGCGCCAGCAGCCAAGTTTTGGGGGTCTACGAGCAGTACTTC
-,-,TRBJ1-6,TRBV7-2,CASSLVGGVDGSPLHF,TGTGCCAGCAGCTTAGTTGGGGGGGTCGATGGTTCACCCCTCCACTTT
TRBD1,-,TRBJ1-5,TRBV6-5,CASSRDRTSLQPQHF,TGTGCCAGCAGCCGGGACAGGACGAGTCTTCAGCCCCAGCATTTT
-,-,TRBJ2-1,TRBV6-1,CASSGTGTGGHYNEQFF,TGTGCCAGCAGTGGGACCGGGACTGGCGGACATTACAATGAGCAGTTCTTC
-,-,TRBJ1-5,TRBV2,CASRRVVGNQPQHF,TGTGCCAGCAGACGGGTGGTGGGCAATCAGCCCCAGCATTTT
-,-,TRBJ2-1,TRBV2,CASRSRGSYNEQFF,TGTGCCAGCAGGAGTCGAGGTTCCTACAATGAGCAGTTCTTC
TRBD2,-,TRBJ2-1,TRBV10-1,CASSLAGDLNEQFF,TGCGCCAGCAGTTTAGCGGGAGATCTGAACGAGCAGTTCTTC
TRBD2,-,TRBJ2-1,TRBV28,CASSYGTSGRVGEQFF,TGTGCCAGCAGTTACGGGACTAGCGGGAGGGTAGGTGAGCAGTTCTTC
-,-,TRBJ1-3,TRBV11-2,CASSPSTVSGNTIYF,TGTGCCAGCAGCCCATCTACGGTCTCTGGAAACACCATATATTTT
-,-,TRBJ2-3,TRBV5-1,CASSRDTAPDTQYF,TGCGCCAGCAGCCGGGACACCGCACCAGATACGCAGTATTTT